This T cell receptor (beta chain) was identified in a study of blood T cell repertoires in COVID-19. Across the study: There were acute and convalescent COVID-19 samples, and they came from the United States, Italy and Spain. PBMCs, B-cell-depleted T cells, or T cells provided the cDNA or gDNA that made up the material.

In the original analysis: Reference gene primer amplification in the assay estimated nucleated cell counts. The table came from immunoSEQ multiplex PCR; TCRdb's copy has only in-frame clones and leaves some out. The V and J calls and clone size were taken over from that table, and D and trimming were inferred from the DNA. Among more than 95,000 clones listed, around 85% were seen once. Patients of the Seattle cohort, enrolled during active infection, were followed longitudinally. Germline values: CDR1 SGHTA, CDR2 FQGNSA. V was pared by 5 bases and J by 3 bases, with 11 bases between. The CDR3 is 14 residues long.

The sequence derives from a woman aged 80 or older with COVID-19, enrolled during active disease. J is TRBJ1-3 and V is TRBV7-2; D call uncertain. The material sequenced was peripheral blood. The CDR3 sequence is CASSPDGLGNTIYF. CDR3 sequence (DNA): TGTGCCAGCAGCCCAGATGGCCTTGGAAACACCATATATTTT. Complete variable domain (other parts from reference TRBV7-2 and TRBJ1-3): GAGVSQSPSNKVTEKGKDVELRCDPISGHTALYWYRQSLGQGLEFLIYFQGNSAPDKSGLPSDRFSAERTGGSVSTLTIQRTQQEDSAVYLCASSPDGLGNTIYFGEGSWLTVV.